One and the same sample provided the 22 T cell receptor beta chains below, sequenced in a study of blood T cell repertoires in COVID-19. Clones were sequenced by immunoSEQ multiplex PCR, and TCRdb holds only the in-frame ones, with some missing. This repertoire shows approximately 250,000 clones, roughly 91% found once; its top ten account for around 2%. The sequenced sample was PBMCs or T cells enriched from blood (not recorded which). The source of these receptors is a woman aged 55-69 years in a cohort exposed to, infected with or recovered from COVID-19 (not recorded which).

V usage is TRBV5-8 and J usage is TRBJ2-6, with a tentative D call TRBD1 (6 bases). This CDR3 comprises 17 residues. From germline, CDR1 is SGHTS and CDR2 YDEGEE. Trimming shortened V by 4 bases and J by 4 bases, and 18 bases separated the two germline ends. CDR3 region: CASSRRLTGSGANVLTF. In DNA, the CDR3 is TGTGCCAGCAGCCGGCGCCTAACAGGGTCCGGGGCCAACGTCCTGACTTTC.

V is TRBV13 and J is TRBJ1-6; tentatively, D is TRBD1 (6 bases). This CDR3 has 14 residues. CDR1 and CDR2 from the germline V gene are PRHDT and FYEKMQ (reference sequence). With 3 bases removed from V and 10 bases from J, the gap between germline ends came to 13 bases. In DNA form, the CDR3 reads TGTGCCAGCAGCTTTAACAGGGTACGATCACCCCTCCACTTT. This encodes CASSFNRVRSPLHF.

V is TRBV27 and J is TRBJ1-4; maybe TRBD1 (5 bases). CDR3 size: 16 residues. From germline, CDR1 is MNHEY and CDR2 SMNVEV (reference sequence). V was pared by 4 bases and J by 7 bases, with 19 bases between. The CDR3 is CASSSYSGVRAEKLFF. For the CDR3, the DNA is TGTGCCAGCAGTTCCTACTCGGGGGTCCGGGCTGAAAAACTGTTTTTT.

V is TRBV29-1 and J is TRBJ2-7, with D perhaps TRBD1 (5 bases). Germline-derived CDR1 and CDR2 are SQVTM and ANQGSEA. CDR3 length equals 13 residues. The V and J ends lost 5 bases and 2 bases respectively, with 13 bases between them. The CDR3: CSVSGRVTYEQYF. In DNA, the CDR3 is TGCAGCGTTTCGGGCAGGGTGACCTACGAGCAGTACTTC.

V gene TRBV19 combines with J gene TRBJ2-1; 10 positions match TRBD1. The CDR3 has 15 amino acids. V was pared by 3 bases and J by 8 bases, with 7 bases of the junction left unmatched. Per the germline V gene, CDR1 is LNHDA and CDR2 is SQIVND (reference sequence). CDR3 loop: CASSMDRGDFDEQFF. In DNA form, the CDR3 reads TGTGCCAGTAGTATGGACAGGGGGGACTTCGATGAGCAGTTCTTC.

The chain has TRBV7-8 and TRBJ2-7; 7 nucleotides line up with TRBD1. Germline lookup yields CDR1 SGHVS and CDR2 FQNEAQ. The ends lost 1 base at V and 4 bases at J; junction bases unmatched: 10. This CDR3 region has 16 residues. CDR3 DNA: TGTGCCAGCAGCTTAGGTCGGGCAGGGGGTCGGTACGAGCAGTACTTC. Amino acid sequence: CASSLGRAGGRYEQYF. The full variable domain, its missing parts supplied by reference TRBV7-8 and TRBJ2-7, is GAGVSQSPRYKVAKRGQDVALRCDPISGHVSLFWYQQALGQGPEFLTYFQNEAQLDKSGLPSDRFFAERPEGSVSTLKIQRTQQEDSAVYLCASSLGRAGGRYEQYFGPGTRLTVT.

The V call is TRBV6-6, the J call TRBJ2-7; possibly TRBD1 for D (5 bases). Trimming took off 4 bases at V and 2 bases at J, with 12 bases between the two ends. The CDR3 has 14 residues. The germline gives CDR1 MNHNY, CDR2 SVGAGI (reference sequence). Written as DNA, the CDR3 is TGTGCCAGCAGTTCCCAGGGTGGGGCCTACGAGCAGTACTTC. Its protein is CASSSQGGAYEQYF.

V is TRBV3-1 (or the pseudogene TRBV3-2) and J is TRBJ1-3; D might be TRBD1 (6 bases). The CDR3 is 14 residues long. V lost 3 bases and J 5 bases, leaving 11 bases between the germline ends. Per the germline V gene, CDR1 is LGHDT and CDR2 is YNNKEL (reference sequence). CDR3 sequence: CASSHQQGRNTIYF. For the CDR3, the DNA is TGTGCCAGCAGCCATCAACAGGGCCGAAACACCATATATTTT.

The CDR3 bases are TGTGCCAGCAGCTTCAGGACAGGGGTTCCTGAAGCTTTCTTT. It encodes CASSFRTGVPEAFF. V and J are TRBV7-2 and TRBJ1-1; TRBD1 aligns across 9 bases. Germline loops: CDR1 SGHTA, CDR2 FQGNSA. With 3 bases clipped from V and 6 bases from J, the junction kept 5 bases outside the gene matches. The CDR3 runs 14 residues.

This chain links TRBV14 with TRBJ2-7; perhaps TRBD1 as D (6 bases). The V gene lost 3 bases and the J gene lost 3 bases, with 9 bases spanning the gap. Germline V gene lookup returns CDR1 SGHDN and CDR2 FVKESK. This CDR3 is built from 13 residues. CDR3 sequence (DNA): TGTGCCAGCAGCCAGGACAGCATCTACGAGCAGTACTTC. This sequence encodes CASSQDSIYEQYF.

The rearrangement links TRBV28 to TRBJ2-1, with 11 bases aligning to TRBD2. The V and J ends lost 2 bases and 7 bases, in that order; junction bases with no gene match: 4. This CDR3 spans 15 amino acids. Germline lookup yields CDR1 MDHEN and CDR2 SYDVKM. CDR3 bases: TGTGCCAGCAGTTTAGGGGCTAGCGGGAGGAATGAGCAGTTCTTC. This encodes CASSLGASGRNEQFF.

This rearrangement joins TRBV21-1 to TRBJ2-5; TRBD1 is the table's D call and was not checked against the DNA. TRBV21-1 is flagged as a pseudogene. The CDR3 is 15 amino acids. CDR3 DNA sequence: TGTGCCAGCAAAGCGCCAGGGGACGTCCAAGAGACCCAGTACTTC. It yields the protein CASKAPGDVQETQYF.

V usage is TRBV12-3 or TRBV12-4 and J usage is TRBJ2-3; D is uncertain. Trimming took 6 bases from V and 2 from J, leaving 3 bases between them. The CDR3 spans 11 residues. In DNA, the CDR3 is TGTGCCAGCAGGGCCACAGATACGCAGTATTTT. As protein: CASRATDTQYF.

V gene TRBV7-2 combines with J gene TRBJ2-3, with TRBD2 as a possible D gene (5 bases). The V end lost 2 bases, the J end lost 2 bases, and 20 bases lay between the germline ends. CDR3 length: 18 amino acids. Germline V gives CDR1 SGHTA, CDR2 FQGNSA. The CDR3 coding sequence is TGTGCCAGCAGCTTATGGGAGTGGAGCTTCTCGGACACAGATACGCAGTATTTT. Amino acids: CASSLWEWSFSDTDTQYF.

The rearrangement links TRBV28 to TRBJ1-1, with 8 nucleotides matching TRBD1. V trimming: 2 bases; J trimming: 7 bases; junction bases outside the gene matches: 9. The CDR3 has 15 amino acids. CDR1 is MDHEN and CDR2 is SYDVKM in the germline V gene. The CDR3 here is CASSLANRGSVEAFF. CDR3 nucleotides: TGTGCCAGCAGTTTAGCAAACAGGGGGTCTGTTGAAGCTTTCTTT.

This rearrangement joins TRBV4-2 to TRBJ2-5; 8 bases are shared with TRBD1. V trimming: 4 bases; J trimming: 5 bases; junction bases outside the gene matches: 6. There are 14 residues in the CDR3. The germline gives CDR1 LGHNA, CDR2 YNFKEQ. Here the CDR3 reads CASSLRTGSETQYF. CDR3 sequence (DNA): TGTGCCAGCAGCCTACGGACAGGGAGCGAGACCCAGTACTTC.

The V call is TRBV24-1, the J call TRBJ2-5; TRBD1 matches at 8 bases. There are 13 residues in the CDR3. Germline CDR1 KGHDR, CDR2 SFDVKD. The V gene end was trimmed by 7 bases and the J gene end by 4 bases; junction bases not matched to a gene: 4. The CDR3 reads CATRAQGAETQYF. The CDR3 DNA follows: TGTGCCACCAGAGCTCAGGGGGCAGAGACCCAGTACTTC.

The chain has TRBV29-1 and TRBJ1-1, with TRBD1 matching 8 bases. The CDR3 covers 13 residues. The germline V gene encodes CDR1 SQVTM and CDR2 ANQGSEA. V shed 6 bases and J 0 bases; nucleotides not matched to a gene: 3. Here the CDR3 reads CSVGTGLNTEAFF. CDR3 coding DNA: TGCAGCGTCGGGACAGGATTGAACACTGAAGCTTTCTTT.

There are a few counts of this clone. The CDR3 bases are TGCGCCAGCAGCCAAGATCGGACAGTCTATGGCTACACCTTC. Protein: CASSQDRTVYGYTF. The V call is TRBV4-3, the J call TRBJ1-2; D is perhaps TRBD1 (6 bases). The CDR3 loop spans 14 amino acids. The V and J ends lost 0 bases and 4 bases respectively, with 9 bases between them. CDR1 LGHNA and CDR2 YSLEER come from the germline V gene.

The rearrangement uses TRBV7-2 and TRBJ2-2; perhaps TRBD2 as D (7 bases). CDR1 and CDR2 (germline): SGHTA, FQGNSA. The V end lost 2 bases, the J end lost 2 bases, and 12 bases lay between the germline ends. The CDR3 consists of 16 residues. The CDR3 sequence is CASSLLGGLNTGELFF. DNA of the CDR3: TGTGCCAGCAGCTTACTGGGGGGGCTAAACACCGGGGAGCTGTTTTTT.

The chain has TRBV6-6 and TRBJ2-3; 13 bases fit TRBD2. V lost 5 bases and J lost 0; bases outside the gene matches: 11. The CDR3 runs to 19 residues. CDR1 is MNHNY, CDR2 SVGAGI, per germline (reference sequence). CDR3 nucleotides: TGTGCCAGCAGTCCCCCGATACTAGCGGGAGGGCCCAGCACAGATACGCAGTATTTT. The encoded protein is CASSPPILAGGPSTDTQYF.

This clone appeared once. The chain uses TRBV13 and TRBJ2-1; the D gene is possibly TRBD2 (6 bases). Germline assignment: CDR1 PRHDT and CDR2 FYEKMQ (reference sequence). V dropped 1 base and J dropped 5 bases, with 15 bases sitting between them. CDR3 size: 16 residues. The CDR3 spells CASSLEGRTNHNEQFF. The DNA for the CDR3 is TGTGCCAGCAGCTTAGAAGGGAGGACTAATCACAATGAGCAGTTCTTC.